The TCR beta chain under discussion was sequenced for a study of T cells expressing NK-cell markers. Across the whole study: Sequencing of TCR beta repertoires drew on sorted CD3+CD56+NKG2C+, CD3+CD56+NKG2C- and CD3+CD56-NKG2C+ T cells. Among eight sequenced donors, seven carried HCMV seropositivity while one was seronegative. The study's findings and limits: Evidence did not settle whether expanded NKG2C+ T cell clones targeted HCMV. Top CD8+ clonotypes included the dominant CD3+CD56+NKG2C+ clonotypes in 5 or 6 donors.

TCRdb reanalyzed the 5' RACE reads, giving one entry per CDR3 protein sequence and no DNA. This sample's table has roughly 350,000 distinct CDR3 sequences. This CDR3 region has 17 residues. Note on this clonotype: The antigen remains unidentified.

The chain is built from TRBV1 and TRBJ2-7; TCRdb designates TRBD2, a call that cannot be tested without DNA. TRBV1 is noted as a pseudogene. The clonotype comes from a man aged 18-70 years in good health. Input material: blood T cells: a sorted CD56 or NKG2C T cell subset, CD4+ or CD8+ T cells, or bulk PBMC T cells (not recorded which). Here the CDR3 reads CTSSQVGTPSISYEQYF.